One and the same sample provided the 7 T cell receptor beta chains below, sequenced in a study of blood T cell repertoires in COVID-19. Measured with immunoSEQ multiplex PCR; TCRdb has only the in-frame clones, and not every one. The table records fewer than 40,000 clones, approximately 85% of them present only once. Sequenced material: peripheral blood. The source of these receptors is a man aged 70-80 years with acute or convalescent COVID-19.

CDR3 DNA sequence: TGTGCCAGTACCGCGGGGCAAGGGACTGGGGCCAACGTCCTGACTTTC. It specifies CASTAGQGTGANVLTF. The J gene is TRBJ2-6, the V gene TRBV19, with D possibly being TRBD2 (6 bases). This CDR3 is 16 amino acids long. Per the germline V gene, CDR1 is LNHDA and CDR2 is SQIVND (reference sequence). V lost 7 bases, J lost 2 bases, and 15 bases lay in between.

The chain joins TRBV5-6 to TRBJ2-7; 7 bases map to TRBD2. The CDR3 is 14 amino acids. The germline CDR1 and CDR2 sequences are SGHDT and YYEEEE. V dropped 2 bases and J dropped 6; count of bases not matched to a gene: 8. The CDR3 sequence: CASSLGLGDSEQYF. CDR3 nucleotides: TGTGCCAGCAGCTTAGGACTAGGGGATAGCGAGCAGTACTTC.

This clone was seen more than once but under ten times. V gene TRBV9 combines with J gene TRBJ2-3, with TRBD2 matching over 9 bases. After removal of 4 bases from V and 4 bases from J, the junction contained 10 bases not matched to a gene. This CDR3 is built from 16 residues. Germline values: CDR1 SGDLS, CDR2 YYNGEE. As DNA, the CDR3 is TGTGCCAGCAGCTTCAGACTAGCGGCCCCCGCAGATACGCAGTATTTT. It translates to CASSFRLAAPADTQYF.

This clone was recorded only once. The rearrangement links TRBV18 to TRBJ1-3, with D possibly being TRBD1 (6 bases). CDR1 and CDR2 from the germline V gene are KGHSH and LQKENI. Trimming stripped 6 bases from V and 3 bases from J, with 15 bases between. The CDR3 contains 15 residues. The CDR3 is CASSENRVRGNTIYF. CDR3 in DNA: TGTGCCAGCTCGGAGAACAGGGTGCGTGGAAACACCATATATTTT.

The J gene is TRBJ2-7, the V gene TRBV6-2 or TRBV6-3, with 9 positions matching TRBD1. Germline CDR1 and CDR2: MNHEY and SVGEGT. The CDR3 length is 16 residues. Losses at the gene ends were 1 base for V and 0 bases for J; bases not matched to a gene: 4. CDR3 sequence reads: CASSYYRDRASYEQYF. For the CDR3, the DNA is TGTGCCAGCAGTTACTACCGGGACAGGGCCTCCTACGAGCAGTACTTC.

The V and J genes are TRBV5-5 and TRBJ1-1; D unclear. The CDR3 sequence is 11 residues long. Trimming took 6 bases from V and 5 from J, leaving 8 bases between them. CDR1 SGHKS and CDR2 YYEKEE come from the germline V gene (reference sequence). The CDR3 here is CASTKETEAFF. CDR3 nucleotide sequence: TGTGCCAGCACCAAGGAGACTGAAGCTTTCTTT. The full variable domain, its missing parts supplied by reference TRBV5-5 and TRBJ1-1, is DAGVTQSPTHLIKTRGQQVTLRCSPISGHKSVSWYQQVLGQGPQFIFQYYEKEERGRGNFPDRFSARQFPNYSSELNVNALLLGDSALYLCASTKETEAFFGQGTRLTVV.

The chain has TRBV7-9 and TRBJ2-3, with 8 bases lining up with TRBD2. V was clipped by 3 bases and J by 6 bases; unmatched bases: 11. The CDR3 is 16 amino acids. Germline lookup yields CDR1 SEHNR and CDR2 FQNEAQ (reference sequence). This CDR3 reads CASSFNPGLVTDTQYF. In DNA form, the CDR3 reads TGTGCCAGCAGCTTCAATCCGGGACTAGTCACGGATACGCAGTATTTT.